The rows below give T cell receptor beta chains drawn from one sample of a study of blood T cell repertoires in COVID-19. Profiling relied on immunoSEQ multiplex PCR, and the TCRdb table lists in-frame clones only, not all of them. The sample consists of some 200,000 clones, 80% to 90% of them appearing once. The sample taken for sequencing was peripheral blood. These receptors all come from an elderly woman with active or convalescent COVID-19. The CDR3 runs from the conserved cysteine through the conserved F or W. D genes are given only for firm matches. For some rows the clone size is stated as once, few or many, or as a class when expanded; others skip it.

size: -
length: 14
J: TRBJ2-7
V: TRBV18
D: TRBD1
CDR3: CASSPGQGLYEQYF
DNA: TGTGCCAGCTCACCGGGACAGGGACTCTACGAGCAGTACTTC

size: -
length: 17
J: TRBJ1-1
V: TRBV9
D: -
CDR3: CASSVAGRPGRKTEAFF
DNA: TGTGCCAGCAGCGTAGCTGGGAGGCCAGGGAGGAAGACTGAAGCTTTCTTT

size: once
length: 14
J: TRBJ2-7
V: TRBV29-1
D: TRBD2
CDR3: CSVAGTSGNYEQYF
DNA: TGCAGCGTCGCCGGGACTAGCGGGAACTACGAGCAGTACTTC

size: -
length: 14
J: TRBJ1-2
V: TRBV28
D: -
CDR3: CASSPTLGLGGYTF
DNA: TGTGCCAGCAGTCCAACCCTTGGACTCGGAGGCTACACCTTC

size: -
length: 17
J: TRBJ2-1
V: TRBV9
D: TRBD2
CDR3: CASSVVDLAGRINEQFF
DNA: TGTGCCAGCAGCGTAGTTGATCTAGCGGGGAGAATTAATGAGCAGTTCTTC

size: many
length: 12
J: TRBJ2-2
V: TRBV3-1/TRBV3-2
D: -
CDR3: CASSPNRRELFF
DNA: TGTGCCAGCAGCCCCAACAGGAGGGAGCTGTTTTTT

size: -
length: 11
J: TRBJ1-1
V: TRBV3-1/TRBV3-2
D: -
CDR3: CASSQTTEAFF
DNA: TGTGCCAGCAGCCAGACGACAGAAGCTTTCTTT

size: -
length: 15
J: TRBJ1-6
V: TRBV21-1
D: -
CDR3: CASSRDAFYNSPLHF
DNA: TGTGCCAGCAGCCGCGATGCTTTTTATAATTCACCCCTCCACTTT

size: -
length: 14
J: TRBJ2-7
V: TRBV19
D: TRBD1
CDR3: CASNRDRNSYEQYF
DNA: TGTGCCAGTAACAGGGACAGGAATTCCTACGAGCAGTACTTC

size: once
length: 15
J: TRBJ2-7
V: TRBV6-5
D: -
CDR3: CASSPVDRTAYEQYF
DNA: TGTGCCAGCAGCCCAGTGGACCGGACTGCCTACGAGCAGTACTTC

size: -
length: 13
J: TRBJ2-5
V: TRBV29-1
D: -
CDR3: CSVCERLQETQYF
DNA: TGCAGCGTTTGTGAGAGACTTCAAGAGACCCAGTACTTC

size: once
length: 15
J: TRBJ1-2
V: TRBV4-1
D: TRBD1
CDR3: CASSPLQGATYGYTF
DNA: TGCGCCAGCAGCCCCCTACAGGGGGCTACCTATGGCTACACCTTC

size: -
length: 14
J: TRBJ2-4
V: TRBV13
D: TRBD1
CDR3: CASRTGGAKNIQYF
DNA: TGTGCCAGCCGGACAGGGGGAGCCAAAAACATTCAGTACTTC

size: -
length: 15
J: TRBJ1-3
V: TRBV7-9
D: -
CDR3: CASSPLAGSGNTIYF
DNA: TGTGCCAGCAGCCCCCTAGCGGGGTCCGGAAACACCATATATTTT

size: -
length: 17
J: TRBJ2-4
V: TRBV2
D: TRBD2
CDR3: CASSLLRLAGRKDIQYF
DNA: TGTGCCAGCAGTCTTTTACGACTAGCGGGGCGAAAGGACATTCAGTACTTC

size: -
length: 15
J: TRBJ2-7
V: TRBV3-1/TRBV3-2
D: -
CDR3: CASSHSDRRSNEQYF
DNA: TGTGCCAGCAGCCACTCCGACAGGAGGTCCAACGAGCAGTACTTC

size: -
length: 12
J: TRBJ1-2
V: TRBV29-1
D: TRBD1
CDR3: CSVGQGRNGYTF
DNA: TGCAGCGTAGGACAGGGAAGGAATGGCTACACCTTC

size: -
length: 16
J: TRBJ2-1
V: TRBV7-2
D: TRBD2
CDR3: CASSLDGGSSYNEQFF
DNA: TGTGCCAGCAGCTTAGACGGCGGGAGCTCCTACAATGAGCAGTTCTTC

size: -
length: 16
J: TRBJ2-1
V: TRBV4-1
D: TRBD2
CDR3: CASSHIAGASYNEQFF
DNA: TGCGCCAGCAGCCATATAGCGGGGGCTTCCTACAATGAGCAGTTCTTC

size: -
length: 14
J: TRBJ2-1
V: TRBV19
D: -
CDR3: CASSQTGGYGEQFF
DNA: TGTGCCAGTAGCCAGACAGGCGGGTACGGTGAGCAGTTCTTC

size: -
length: 15
J: TRBJ1-3
V: TRBV19
D: TRBD1
CDR3: CASSISGGLGNTIYF
DNA: TGTGCCAGTAGTATCTCAGGGGGCCTTGGAAACACCATATATTTT

size: -
length: 16
J: TRBJ2-3
V: TRBV9
D: TRBD2
CDR3: CASSVLAGGYTDTQYF
DNA: TGTGCCAGCAGCGTATTAGCGGGGGGGTACACAGATACGCAGTATTTT

size: -
length: 16
J: TRBJ1-6
V: TRBV11-3
D: -
CDR3: CASSPGRGSYNSPLHF
DNA: TGTGCCAGCAGCCCAGGAAGGGGCTCTTATAATTCACCCCTCCACTTT

size: -
length: 13
J: TRBJ1-5
V: TRBV7-2
D: TRBD1
CDR3: CASAGTGDQPQHF
DNA: TGTGCCAGCGCCGGGACAGGGGATCAGCCCCAGCATTTT

size: -
length: 13
J: TRBJ1-1
V: TRBV7-3
D: TRBD1
CDR3: CASGLTGGTEAFF
DNA: TGTGCCAGCGGGTTGACAGGGGGGACTGAAGCTTTCTTT